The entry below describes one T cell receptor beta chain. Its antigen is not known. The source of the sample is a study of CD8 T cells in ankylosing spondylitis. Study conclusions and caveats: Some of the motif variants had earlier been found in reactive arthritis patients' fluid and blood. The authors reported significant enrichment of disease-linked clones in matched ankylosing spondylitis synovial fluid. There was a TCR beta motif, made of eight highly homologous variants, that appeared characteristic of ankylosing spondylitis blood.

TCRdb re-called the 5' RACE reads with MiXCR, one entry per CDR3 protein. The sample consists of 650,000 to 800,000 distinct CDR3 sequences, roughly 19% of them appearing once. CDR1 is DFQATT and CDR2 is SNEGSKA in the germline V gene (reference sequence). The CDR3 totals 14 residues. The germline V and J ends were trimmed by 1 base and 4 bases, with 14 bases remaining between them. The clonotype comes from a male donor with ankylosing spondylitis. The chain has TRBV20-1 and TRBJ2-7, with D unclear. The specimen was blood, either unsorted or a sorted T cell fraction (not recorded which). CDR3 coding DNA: TGCAGTGCTAGAGCGGCTACCCAAGGGTACGAGCAGTACTTC. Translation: CSARAATQGYEQYF.